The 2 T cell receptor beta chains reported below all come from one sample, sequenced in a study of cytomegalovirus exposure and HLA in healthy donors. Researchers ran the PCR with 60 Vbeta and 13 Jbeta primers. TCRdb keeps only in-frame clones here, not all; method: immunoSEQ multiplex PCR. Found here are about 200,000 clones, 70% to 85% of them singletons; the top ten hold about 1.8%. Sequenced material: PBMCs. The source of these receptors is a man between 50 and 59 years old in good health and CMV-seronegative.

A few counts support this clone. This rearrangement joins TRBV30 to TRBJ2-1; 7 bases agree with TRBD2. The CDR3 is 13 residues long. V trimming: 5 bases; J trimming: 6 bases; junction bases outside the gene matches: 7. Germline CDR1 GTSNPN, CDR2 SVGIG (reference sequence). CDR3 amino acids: CAWGAGVRNEQFF. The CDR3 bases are TGTGCCTGGGGGGCGGGAGTCCGCAATGAGCAGTTCTTC. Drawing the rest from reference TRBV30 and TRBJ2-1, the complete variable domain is SQTIHQWPATLVQPVGSPLSLECTVEGTSNPNLYWYRQAAGRGLQLLFYSVGIGQISSEVPQNLSASRPQDRQFILSSKKLLLSDSGFYLCAWGAGVRNEQFFGPGTRLTVL.

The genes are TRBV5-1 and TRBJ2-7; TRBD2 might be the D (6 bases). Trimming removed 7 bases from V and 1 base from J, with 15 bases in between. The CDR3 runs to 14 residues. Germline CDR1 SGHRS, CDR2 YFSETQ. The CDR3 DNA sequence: TGCGCCAGCCGCCGGAAGGAGGGATCCTACGAGCAGTACTTC. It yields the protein CASRRKEGSYEQYF. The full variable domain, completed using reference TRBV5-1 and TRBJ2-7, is KAGVTQTPRYLIKTRGQQVTLSCSPISGHRSVSWYQQTPGQGLQFLFEYFSETQRNKGNFPGRFSGRQFSNSRSEMNVSTLELGDSALYLCASRRKEGSYEQYFGPGTRLTVT.